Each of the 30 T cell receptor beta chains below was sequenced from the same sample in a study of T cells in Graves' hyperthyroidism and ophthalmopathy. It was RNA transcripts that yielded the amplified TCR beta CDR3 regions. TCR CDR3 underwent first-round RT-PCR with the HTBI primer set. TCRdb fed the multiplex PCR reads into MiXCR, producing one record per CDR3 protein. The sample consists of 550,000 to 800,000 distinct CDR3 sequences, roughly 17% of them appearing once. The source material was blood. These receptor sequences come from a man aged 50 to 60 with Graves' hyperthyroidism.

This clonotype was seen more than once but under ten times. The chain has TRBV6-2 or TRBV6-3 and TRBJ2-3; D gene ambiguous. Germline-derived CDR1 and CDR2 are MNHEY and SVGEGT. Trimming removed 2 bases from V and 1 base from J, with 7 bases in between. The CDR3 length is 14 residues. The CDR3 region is CASSYNRGTDTQYF. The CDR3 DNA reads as TGTGCCAGCAGTTACAATAGGGGCACAGATACGCAGTATTTT.

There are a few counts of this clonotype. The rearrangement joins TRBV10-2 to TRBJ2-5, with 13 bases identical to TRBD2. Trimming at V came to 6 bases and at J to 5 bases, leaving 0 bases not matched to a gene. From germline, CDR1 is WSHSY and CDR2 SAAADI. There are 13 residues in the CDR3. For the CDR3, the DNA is TGCGCCAGCAGGACTAGCGGGGGGGAGACCCAGTACTTC. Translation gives CASRTSGGETQYF.

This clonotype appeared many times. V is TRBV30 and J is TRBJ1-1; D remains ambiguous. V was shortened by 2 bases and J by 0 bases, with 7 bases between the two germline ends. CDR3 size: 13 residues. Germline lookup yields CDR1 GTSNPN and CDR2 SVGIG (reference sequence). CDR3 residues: CAWSYQMNTEAFF. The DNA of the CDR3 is TGTGCCTGGAGTTACCAGATGAACACTGAAGCTTTCTTT. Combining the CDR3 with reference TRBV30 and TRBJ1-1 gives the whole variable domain SQTIHQWPATLVQPVGSPLSLECTVEGTSNPNLYWYRQAAGRGLQLLFYSVGIGQISSEVPQNLSASRPQDRQFILSSKKLLLSDSGFYLCAWSYQMNTEAFFGQGTRLTVV.

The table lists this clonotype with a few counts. The CDR3 DNA reads as TGTGCCAGCATGAATAATTCACCCCTCCACTTT. It encodes CASMNNSPLHF. The gene calls are TRBV7-2 and TRBJ1-6; D unresolved. Germline CDR1 and CDR2: SGHTA and FQGNSA. The CDR3 is 11 amino acids. With 7 bases removed from V and 5 bases from J, the gap between germline ends came to 3 bases. Complete variable domain (other parts from reference TRBV7-2 and TRBJ1-6): GAGVSQSPSNKVTEKGKDVELRCDPISGHTALYWYRQSLGQGLEFLIYFQGNSAPDKSGLPSDRFSAERTGGSVSTLTIQRTQQEDSAVYLCASMNNSPLHFGNGTRLTVT.

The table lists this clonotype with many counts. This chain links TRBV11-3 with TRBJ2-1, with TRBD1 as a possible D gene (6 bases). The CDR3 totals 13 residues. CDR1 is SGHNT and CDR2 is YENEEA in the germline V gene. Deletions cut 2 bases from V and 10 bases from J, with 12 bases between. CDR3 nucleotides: TGTGCCAGCAGCTTACGTGGGGGCGCGGAGCAGTTCTTC. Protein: CASSLRGGAEQFF.

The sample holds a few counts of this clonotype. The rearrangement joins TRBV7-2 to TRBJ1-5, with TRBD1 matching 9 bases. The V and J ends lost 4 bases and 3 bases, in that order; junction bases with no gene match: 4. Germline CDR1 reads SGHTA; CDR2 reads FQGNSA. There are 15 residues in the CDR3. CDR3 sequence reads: CASSSGQGINQPQHF. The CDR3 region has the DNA TGTGCCAGCAGCTCCGGACAGGGGATCAATCAGCCCCAGCATTTT.

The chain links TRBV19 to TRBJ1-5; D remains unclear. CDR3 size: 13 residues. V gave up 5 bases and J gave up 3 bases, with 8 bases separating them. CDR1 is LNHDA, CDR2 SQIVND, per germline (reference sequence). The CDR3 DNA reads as TGTGCCAGTAGTCCTGCCACCAATCAGCCCCAGCATTTT. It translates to CASSPATNQPQHF. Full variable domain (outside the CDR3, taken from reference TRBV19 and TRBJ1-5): DGGITQSPKYLFRKEGQNVTLSCEQNLNHDAMYWYRQDPGQGLRLIYYSQIVNDFQKGDIAEGYSVSREKKESFPLTVTSAQKNPTAFYLCASSPATNQPQHFGDGTRLSIL.

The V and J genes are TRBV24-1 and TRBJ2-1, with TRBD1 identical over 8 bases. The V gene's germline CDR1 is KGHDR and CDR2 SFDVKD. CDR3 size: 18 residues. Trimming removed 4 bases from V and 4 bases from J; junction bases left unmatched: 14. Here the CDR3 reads CATSDPTGTGSFYNEQFF. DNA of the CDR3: TGTGCCACCAGTGACCCTACCGGGACAGGCTCGTTTTACAATGAGCAGTTCTTC.

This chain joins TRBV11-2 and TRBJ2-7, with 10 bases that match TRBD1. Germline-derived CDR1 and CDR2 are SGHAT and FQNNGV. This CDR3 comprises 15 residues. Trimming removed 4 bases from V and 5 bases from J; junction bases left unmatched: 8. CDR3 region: CASSSPGTGADEQYF. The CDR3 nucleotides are TGTGCCAGCAGCTCCCCCGGGACAGGGGCCGACGAGCAGTACTTC.

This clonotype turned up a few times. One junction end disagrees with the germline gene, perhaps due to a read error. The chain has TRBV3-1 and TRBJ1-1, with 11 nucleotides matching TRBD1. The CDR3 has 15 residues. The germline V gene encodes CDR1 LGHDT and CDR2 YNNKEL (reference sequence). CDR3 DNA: TGTGCCAGCAGCCAAACGGACAGGGGGCGGACTGAAACTTTCTTT. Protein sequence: CASSQTDRGRTETFF.

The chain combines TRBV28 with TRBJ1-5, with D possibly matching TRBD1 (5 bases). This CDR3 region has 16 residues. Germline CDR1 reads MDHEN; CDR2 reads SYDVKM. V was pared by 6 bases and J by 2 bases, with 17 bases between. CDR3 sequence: CASSGGGKVGNQPQHF. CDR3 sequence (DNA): TGTGCCAGCAGCGGGGGAGGTAAAGTGGGCAATCAGCCCCAGCATTTT.

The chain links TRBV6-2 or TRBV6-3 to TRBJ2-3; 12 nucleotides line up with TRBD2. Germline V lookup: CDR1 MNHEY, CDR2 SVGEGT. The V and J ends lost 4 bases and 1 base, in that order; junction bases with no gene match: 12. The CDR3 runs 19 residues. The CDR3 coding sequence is TGTGCCAGCAGTTTGTTGGAGCTAGCGGGGGGGATCCGCACAGATACGCAGTATTTT. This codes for CASSLLELAGGIRTDTQYF.

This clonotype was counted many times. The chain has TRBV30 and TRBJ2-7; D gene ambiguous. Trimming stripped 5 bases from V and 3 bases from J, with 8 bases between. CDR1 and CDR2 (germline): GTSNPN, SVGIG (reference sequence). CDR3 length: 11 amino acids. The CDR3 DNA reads TGTGCCTGGCACCTCGGCTACGAGCAGTACTTC. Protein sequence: CAWHLGYEQYF.

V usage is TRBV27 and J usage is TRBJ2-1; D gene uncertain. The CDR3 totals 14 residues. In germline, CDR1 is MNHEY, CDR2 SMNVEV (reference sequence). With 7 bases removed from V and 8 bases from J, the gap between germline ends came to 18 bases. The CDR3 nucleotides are TGTGCCAGCACTAGTCTCCAACCCCCTCATGAGCAGTTCTTC. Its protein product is CASTSLQPPHEQFF.

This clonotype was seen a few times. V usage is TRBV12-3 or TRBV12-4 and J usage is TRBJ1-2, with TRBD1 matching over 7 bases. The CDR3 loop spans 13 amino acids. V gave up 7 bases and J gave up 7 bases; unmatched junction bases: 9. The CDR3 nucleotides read TGTGCCAGCAACCCCACAGGGGAAGGTGGCTACACCTTC. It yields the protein CASNPTGEGGYTF.

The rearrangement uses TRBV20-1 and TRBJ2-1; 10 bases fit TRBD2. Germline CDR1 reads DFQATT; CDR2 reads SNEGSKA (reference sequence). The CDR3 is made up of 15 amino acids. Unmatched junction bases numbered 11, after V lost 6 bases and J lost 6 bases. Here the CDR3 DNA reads TGCAGTGCCCCTCCGCTGGAGCGGGAGGGCAATGAGCAGTTCTTC. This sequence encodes CSAPPLEREGNEQFF.

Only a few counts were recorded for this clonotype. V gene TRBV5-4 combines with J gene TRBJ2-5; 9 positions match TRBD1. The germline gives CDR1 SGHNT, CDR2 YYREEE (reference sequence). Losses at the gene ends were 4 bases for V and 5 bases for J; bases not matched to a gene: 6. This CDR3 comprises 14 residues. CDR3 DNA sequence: TGTGCCAGCAGCGGGGGACAGGGATCGGAGACCCAGTACTTC. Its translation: CASSGGQGSETQYF.

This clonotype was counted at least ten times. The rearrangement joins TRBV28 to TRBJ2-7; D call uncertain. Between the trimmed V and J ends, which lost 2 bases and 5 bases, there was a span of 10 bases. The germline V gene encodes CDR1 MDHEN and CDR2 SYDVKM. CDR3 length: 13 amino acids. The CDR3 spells CASSLELGDEQYF. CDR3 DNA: TGTGCCAGCAGTTTAGAGCTCGGAGACGAGCAGTACTTC.

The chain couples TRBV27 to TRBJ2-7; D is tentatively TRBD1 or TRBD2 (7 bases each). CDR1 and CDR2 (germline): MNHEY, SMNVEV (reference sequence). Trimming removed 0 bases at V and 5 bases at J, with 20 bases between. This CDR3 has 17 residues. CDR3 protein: CASSLSTSGGDWDEQYF. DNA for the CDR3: TGTGCCAGCAGTTTATCGACCTCAGGGGGGGACTGGGACGAGCAGTACTTC.

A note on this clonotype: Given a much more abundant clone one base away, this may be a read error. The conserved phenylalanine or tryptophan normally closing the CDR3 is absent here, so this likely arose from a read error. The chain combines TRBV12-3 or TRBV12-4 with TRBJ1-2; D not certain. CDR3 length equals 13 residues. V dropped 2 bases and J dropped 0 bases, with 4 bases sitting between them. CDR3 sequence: CASSLNPNYGYTL. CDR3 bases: TGTGCCAGCAGTTTAAACCCTAACTATGGCTACACCCTC.

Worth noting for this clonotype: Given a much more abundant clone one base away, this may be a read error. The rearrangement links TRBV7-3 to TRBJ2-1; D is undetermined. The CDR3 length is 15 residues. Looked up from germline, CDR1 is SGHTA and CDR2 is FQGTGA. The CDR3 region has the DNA TGTGTCAGCAGCTTAATGCAGGTCTCCTACAATGAGCAGTTCTTC. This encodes CVSSLMQVSYNEQFF.

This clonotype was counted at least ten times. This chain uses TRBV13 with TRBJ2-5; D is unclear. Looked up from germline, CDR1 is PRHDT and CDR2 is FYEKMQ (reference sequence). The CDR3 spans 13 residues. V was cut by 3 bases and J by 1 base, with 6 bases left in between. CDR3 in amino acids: CASSFLVQETQYF. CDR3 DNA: TGTGCCAGCAGCTTTCTAGTCCAAGAGACCCAGTACTTC.

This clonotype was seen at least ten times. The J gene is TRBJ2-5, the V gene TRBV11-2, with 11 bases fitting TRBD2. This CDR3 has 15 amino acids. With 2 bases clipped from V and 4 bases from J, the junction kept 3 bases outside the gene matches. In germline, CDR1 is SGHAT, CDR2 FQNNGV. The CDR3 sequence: CASSLTSGSGETQYF. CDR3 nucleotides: TGTGCCAGCAGCTTAACTAGCGGGAGCGGAGAGACCCAGTACTTC.

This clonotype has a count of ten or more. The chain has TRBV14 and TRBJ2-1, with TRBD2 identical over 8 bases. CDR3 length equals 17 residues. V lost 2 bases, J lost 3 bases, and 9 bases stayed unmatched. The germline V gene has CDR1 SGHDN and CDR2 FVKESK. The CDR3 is CASSQLAGGFIYNEQFF. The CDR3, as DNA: TGTGCCAGCAGCCAACTAGCGGGTGGTTTCATCTACAATGAGCAGTTCTTC.

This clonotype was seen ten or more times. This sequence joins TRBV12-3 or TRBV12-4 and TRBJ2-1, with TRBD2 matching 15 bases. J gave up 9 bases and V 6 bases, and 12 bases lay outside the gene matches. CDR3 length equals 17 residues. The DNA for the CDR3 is TGTGCCAGCAGCCCCGGACTAGCGGGAGGGCCGTTCAGTGAGCAGTTCTTC. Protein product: CASSPGLAGGPFSEQFF.

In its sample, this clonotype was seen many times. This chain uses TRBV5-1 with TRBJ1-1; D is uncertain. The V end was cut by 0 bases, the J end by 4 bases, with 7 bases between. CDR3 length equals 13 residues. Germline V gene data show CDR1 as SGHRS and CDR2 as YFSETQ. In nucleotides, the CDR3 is TGCGCCAGCAGCTTGGAACAGCCCACTGAAGCTTTCTTT. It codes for CASSLEQPTEAFF.

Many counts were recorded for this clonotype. The CDR3 loop reads CASSLGSEETQYF. In DNA, the CDR3 is TGTGCCAGCAGCTTAGGAAGTGAAGAGACCCAGTACTTC. The chain couples TRBV11-2 to TRBJ2-5, with D unresolved. The CDR3 is made up of 13 amino acids. CDR1 is SGHAT and CDR2 is FQNNGV in the germline V gene. V dropped 1 base and J dropped 3 bases, with 6 bases sitting between them.

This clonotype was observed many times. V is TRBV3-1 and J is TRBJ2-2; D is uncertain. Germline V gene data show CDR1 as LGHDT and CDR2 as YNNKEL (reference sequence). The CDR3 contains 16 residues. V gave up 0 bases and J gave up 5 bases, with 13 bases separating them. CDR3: CASSQDQPTITGELFF. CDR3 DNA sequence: TGTGCCAGCAGCCAAGATCAACCAACCATAACCGGGGAGCTGTTTTTT.

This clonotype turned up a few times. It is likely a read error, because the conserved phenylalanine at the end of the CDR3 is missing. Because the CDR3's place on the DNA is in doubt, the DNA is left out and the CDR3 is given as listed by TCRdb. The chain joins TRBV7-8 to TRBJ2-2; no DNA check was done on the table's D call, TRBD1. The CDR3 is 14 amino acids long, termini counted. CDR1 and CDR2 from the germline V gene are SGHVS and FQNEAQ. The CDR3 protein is CASSSRRDRPRAVV.

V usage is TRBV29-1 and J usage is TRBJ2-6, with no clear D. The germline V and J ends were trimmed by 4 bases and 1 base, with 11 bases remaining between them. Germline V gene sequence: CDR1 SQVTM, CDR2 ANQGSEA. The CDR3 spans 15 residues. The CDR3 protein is CSVGPVGSGANVLTF. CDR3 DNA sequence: TGCAGCGTTGGGCCGGTGGGTTCTGGGGCCAACGTCCTGACTTTC.